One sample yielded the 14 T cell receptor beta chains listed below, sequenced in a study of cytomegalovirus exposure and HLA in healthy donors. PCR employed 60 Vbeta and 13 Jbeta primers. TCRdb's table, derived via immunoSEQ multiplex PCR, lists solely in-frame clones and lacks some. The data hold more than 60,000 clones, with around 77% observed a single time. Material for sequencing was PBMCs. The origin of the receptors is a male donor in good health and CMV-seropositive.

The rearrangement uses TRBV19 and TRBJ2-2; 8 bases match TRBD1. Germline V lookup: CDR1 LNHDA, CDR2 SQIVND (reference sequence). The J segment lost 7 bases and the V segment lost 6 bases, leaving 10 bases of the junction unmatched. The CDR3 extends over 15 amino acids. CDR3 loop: CASRVGQGANGELFF. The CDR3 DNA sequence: TGTGCCAGTAGGGTCGGACAGGGAGCTAACGGGGAGCTGTTTTTT.

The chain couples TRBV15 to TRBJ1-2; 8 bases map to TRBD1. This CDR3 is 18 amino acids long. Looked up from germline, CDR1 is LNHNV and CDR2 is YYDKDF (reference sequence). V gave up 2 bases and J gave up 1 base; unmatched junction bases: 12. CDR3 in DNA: TGTGCCACCAGCAGACACACATGGACAGGGCCCGATAACTATGGCTACACCTTC. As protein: CATSRHTWTGPDNYGYTF.

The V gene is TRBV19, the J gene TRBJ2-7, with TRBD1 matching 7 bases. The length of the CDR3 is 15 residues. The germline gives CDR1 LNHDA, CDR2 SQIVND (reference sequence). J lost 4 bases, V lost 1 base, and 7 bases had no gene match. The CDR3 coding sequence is TGTGCCAGTAGTATAGGCCCCGGGACAGCTTACGAGCAGTACTTC. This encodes CASSIGPGTAYEQYF.

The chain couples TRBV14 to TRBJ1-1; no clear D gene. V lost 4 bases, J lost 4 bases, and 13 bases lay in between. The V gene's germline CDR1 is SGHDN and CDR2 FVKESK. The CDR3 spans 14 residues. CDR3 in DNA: TGTGCCAGCAGCCCGTTGGCTCCGGGCACTGAAGCTTTCTTT. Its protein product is CASSPLAPGTEAFF.

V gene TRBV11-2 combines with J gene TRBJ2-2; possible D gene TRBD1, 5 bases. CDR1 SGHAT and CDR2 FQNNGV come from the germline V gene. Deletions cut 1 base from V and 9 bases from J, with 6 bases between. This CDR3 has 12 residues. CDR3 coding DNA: TGTGCCAGCAGCTTAGGGGGCTGGGAGCTGTTTTTT. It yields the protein CASSLGGWELFF.

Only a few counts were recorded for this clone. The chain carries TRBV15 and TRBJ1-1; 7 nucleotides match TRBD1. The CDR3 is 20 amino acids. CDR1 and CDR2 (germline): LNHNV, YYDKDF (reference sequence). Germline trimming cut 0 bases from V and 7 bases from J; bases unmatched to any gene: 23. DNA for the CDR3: TGTGCCACCAGCAGAGATCATGCCCAAGGCTGGATGCAGGGGGGCTATGAAGCTTTCTTT. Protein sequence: CATSRDHAQGWMQGGYEAFF.

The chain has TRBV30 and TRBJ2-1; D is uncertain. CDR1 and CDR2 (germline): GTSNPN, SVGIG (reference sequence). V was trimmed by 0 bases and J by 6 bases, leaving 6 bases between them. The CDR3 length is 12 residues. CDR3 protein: CAWSVTGNEQFF. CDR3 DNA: TGTGCCTGGAGTGTAACGGGCAATGAGCAGTTCTTC.

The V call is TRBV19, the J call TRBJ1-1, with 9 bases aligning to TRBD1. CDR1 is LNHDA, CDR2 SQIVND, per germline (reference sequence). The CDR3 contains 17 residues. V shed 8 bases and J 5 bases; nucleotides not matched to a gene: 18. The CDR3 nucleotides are TGTGCCAGTTCCCGGACAGGGGCTAACATCCGGAGAACTGAAGCTTTCTTT. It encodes CASSRTGANIRRTEAFF.

The CDR3 DNA follows: TGTGCCAGCAGCCAATATCAAGGAGGAGGAGTTCCCCGCGAGCAGTACTTC. This encodes CASSQYQGGGVPREQYF. The rearrangement uses TRBV4-2 and TRBJ2-7, with D perhaps matching TRBD2 (5 bases). Trimming took off 2 bases at V and 6 bases at J, with 23 bases between the two ends. The CDR3 loop spans 17 amino acids. Per the germline V gene, CDR1 is LGHNA and CDR2 is YNFKEQ.

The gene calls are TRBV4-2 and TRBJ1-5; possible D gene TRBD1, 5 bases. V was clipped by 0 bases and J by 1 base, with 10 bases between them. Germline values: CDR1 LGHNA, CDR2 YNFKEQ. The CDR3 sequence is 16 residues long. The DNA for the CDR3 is TGTGCCAGCAGCCAAGATTTGACAGTGAGCAATCAGCCCCAGCATTTT. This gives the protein CASSQDLTVSNQPQHF.

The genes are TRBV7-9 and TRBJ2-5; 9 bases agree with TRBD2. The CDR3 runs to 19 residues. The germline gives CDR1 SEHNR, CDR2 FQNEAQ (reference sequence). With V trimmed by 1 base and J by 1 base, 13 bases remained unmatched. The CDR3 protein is CASSLGPLAGILIQETQYF. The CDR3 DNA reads TGTGCCAGCAGCTTAGGTCCCCTAGCGGGGATACTTATCCAAGAGACCCAGTACTTC.

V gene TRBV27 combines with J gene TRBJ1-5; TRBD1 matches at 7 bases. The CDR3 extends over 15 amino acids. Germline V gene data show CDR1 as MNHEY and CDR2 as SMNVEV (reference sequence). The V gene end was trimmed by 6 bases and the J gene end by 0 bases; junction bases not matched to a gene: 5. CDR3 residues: CASSKRGLSNQPQHF. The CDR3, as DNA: TGTGCCAGCAGCAAAAGGGGGCTTAGCAATCAGCCCCAGCATTTT.

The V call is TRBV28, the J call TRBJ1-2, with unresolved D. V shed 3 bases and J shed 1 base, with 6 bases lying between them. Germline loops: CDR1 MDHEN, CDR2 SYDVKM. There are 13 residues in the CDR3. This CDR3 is CASSFRNNYGYTF. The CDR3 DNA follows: TGTGCCAGCAGTTTCAGAAATAACTATGGCTACACCTTC.

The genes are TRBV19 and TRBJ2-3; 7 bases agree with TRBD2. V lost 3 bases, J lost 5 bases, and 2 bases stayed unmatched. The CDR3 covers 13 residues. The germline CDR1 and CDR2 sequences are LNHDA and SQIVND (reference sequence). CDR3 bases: TGTGCCAGTAGTATCGCTAGCGGAGATACGCAGTATTTT. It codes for CASSIASGDTQYF.